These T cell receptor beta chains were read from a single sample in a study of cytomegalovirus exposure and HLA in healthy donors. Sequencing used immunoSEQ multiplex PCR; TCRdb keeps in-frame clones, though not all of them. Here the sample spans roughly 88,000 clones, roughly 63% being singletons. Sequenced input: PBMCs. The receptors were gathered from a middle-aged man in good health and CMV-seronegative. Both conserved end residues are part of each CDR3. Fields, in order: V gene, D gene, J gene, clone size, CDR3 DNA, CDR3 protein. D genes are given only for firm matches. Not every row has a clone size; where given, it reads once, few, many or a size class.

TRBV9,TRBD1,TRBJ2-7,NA,TGTGCCAGCAGCGCGTACCCGGGACAGGGGGGCTCCTACGAGCAGTACTTC,CASSAYPGQGGSYEQYF
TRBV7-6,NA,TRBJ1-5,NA,TGTGCCAGCAGCTTAGGGGGGCGGAATCAGCCCCAGCATTTT,CASSLGGRNQPQHF
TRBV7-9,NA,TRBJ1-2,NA,TGTGCCAGCAGCTCTTTCCCGCGGGGCCGAGGCTCCTATGGCTACACCTTC,CASSSFPRGRGSYGYTF
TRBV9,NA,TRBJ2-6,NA,TGTGCCAGCAGCACCCGGACACTCCGCTCTGGGGCCAACGTCCTGACTTTC,CASSTRTLRSGANVLTF
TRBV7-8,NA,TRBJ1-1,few,TGTGCCAGCAGCTTAGGGGTGCTGGGGGGAGCTTTCTTT,CASSLGVLGGAFF
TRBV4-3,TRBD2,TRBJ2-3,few,TGCGCCAGCAGCCACGTGTCCACTAGCGGGACCCGAGCAGATACGCAGTATTTT,CASSHVSTSGTRADTQYF
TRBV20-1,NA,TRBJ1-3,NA,TGCAGTGCTGTCGGTAACACCATATATTTT,CSAVGNTIYF
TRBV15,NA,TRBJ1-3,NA,TGTGCCACCAGCAGAACAATTACAGGGAGCTCTGGAAACACCATATATTTT,CATSRTITGSSGNTIYF
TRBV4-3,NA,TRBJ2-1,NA,TGCGCCAGCAGCCAAGATGGCCGGGGTGATGAGCAGTTCTTC,CASSQDGRGDEQFF
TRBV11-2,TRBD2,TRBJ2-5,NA,TGTGCCAGCAAGGTAGCGGGAGGCGCCGAGACCCAGTACTTC,CASKVAGGAETQYF
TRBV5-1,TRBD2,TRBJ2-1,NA,TGCGCCAGCAGCAGGGGACTAGCGGGGGGGCAATCGAGTGAGCAGTTCTTC,CASSRGLAGGQSSEQFF
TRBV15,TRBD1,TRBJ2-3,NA,TGTGCCACCAGCAGAGGACGGACAGGGGCGGGGGATACGCAGTATTTT,CATSRGRTGAGDTQYF
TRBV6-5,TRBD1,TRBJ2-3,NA,TGTGCCAGCAGGTGGACAGGGGAAAGCACAGATACGCAGTATTTT,CASRWTGESTDTQYF
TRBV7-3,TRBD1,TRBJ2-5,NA,TGTGCCAGCAGCTTAAGTGCCAGGGGGAGAGAAGAGACCCAGTACTTC,CASSLSARGREETQYF
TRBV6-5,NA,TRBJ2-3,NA,TGTGCCAGCAGTTTAAATACGGGTTCCCCGGGGTATTTT,CASSLNTGSPGYF
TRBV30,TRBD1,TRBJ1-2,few,TGTGCCTGGAGTGTGTGGACAGGGGGGGTAGGTGGCTACACCTTC,CAWSVWTGGVGGYTF
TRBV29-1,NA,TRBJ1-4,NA,TGCAGCGTTGGGAGGTTAAACAGTGAAAAACTGTTTTTT,CSVGRLNSEKLFF
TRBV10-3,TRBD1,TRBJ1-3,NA,TGTGCCATCAGTGACCAGGGGGCTGGAAACACCATATATTTT,CAISDQGAGNTIYF
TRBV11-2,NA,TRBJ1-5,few,TGTGCCAGCAGCTTAGGTTCGGGGAACCAGCCCCAGCATTTT,CASSLGSGNQPQHF
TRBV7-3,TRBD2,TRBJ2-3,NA,TGTGCCAGCAGCTGGTTAGCGGGGGGGTGGGATACGCAGTATTTT,CASSWLAGGWDTQYF
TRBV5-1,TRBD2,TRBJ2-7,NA,TGCGCCAGCAGCTTCGGGGGGAACCTCTACGAGCAGTACTTC,CASSFGGNLYEQYF
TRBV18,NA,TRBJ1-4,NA,TGTGCCAGCTCACCTGGGGGGTACGAAAAACTGTTTTTT,CASSPGGYEKLFF
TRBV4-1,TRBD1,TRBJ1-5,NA,TGCGCCAGCAGCCAAGATTTGGGACAGGGTTTAAACAATCAGCCCCAGCATTTT,CASSQDLGQGLNNQPQHF
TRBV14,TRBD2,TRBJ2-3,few,TGTGCCAGCAGAGGGAGGGGCACCTCGGGAGGTACGCAGTATTTT,CASRGRGTSGGTQYF
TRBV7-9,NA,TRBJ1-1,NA,TGTGCCAGCAGGGGATGGGGGGGCGCATCAACAGCTTTCTTT,CASRGWGGASTAFF
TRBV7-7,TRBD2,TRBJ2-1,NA,TGTGCTAGCAGCCGGCGGACTAGCTCCTACAATGAGCAGTTCTTC,CASSRRTSSYNEQFF
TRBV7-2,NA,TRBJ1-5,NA,TGTGCCAGCAGCCGGATCTTAGGGAGCGGTCAGCCCCAGCATTTT,CASSRILGSGQPQHF
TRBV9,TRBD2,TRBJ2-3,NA,TGTGCCAGCAGCGTACTAGCGGGATCAAATACGCAGTATTTT,CASSVLAGSNTQYF
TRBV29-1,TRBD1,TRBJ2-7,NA,TGCAGCGCTTCCGGGACAGGGTTCTACGAGCAGTACTTC,CSASGTGFYEQYF
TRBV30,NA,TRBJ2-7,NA,TGTGCCTGGAGTGCCAACTACGAGCAGTACTTC,CAWSANYEQYF
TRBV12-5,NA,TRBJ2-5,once,TGTGCTAGTGGTTCGGGGCTGTCTCGGGACATGGGACAAGAGACCCAGTACTTC,CASGSGLSRDMGQETQYF
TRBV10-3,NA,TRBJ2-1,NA,TGTGCCATCAGTGACCAGCGGTCCTACAATGAGCAGTTCTTC,CAISDQRSYNEQFF
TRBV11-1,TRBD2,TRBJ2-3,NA,TGTGCCAGCAGCCGCCGGGGGGAGGGAGATACGCAGTATTTT,CASSRRGEGDTQYF
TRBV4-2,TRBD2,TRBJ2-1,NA,TGTGCCAGCAGCCATTCCGGACTAGCGGGGAATGAGCAGTTCTTC,CASSHSGLAGNEQFF
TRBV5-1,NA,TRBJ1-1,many,TGCGCCAGCAGTCCCTCGACCCCTCTCCAGGCCGAAGCTTTCTTT,CASSPSTPLQAEAFF
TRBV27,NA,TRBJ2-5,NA,TGTGCCGGCCACGCCTTGGTTGAGCAGCGGCAAGAGACCCAGTACTTC,CAGHALVEQRQETQYF
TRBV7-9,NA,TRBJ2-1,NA,TGTGCCAGCAGCCCACAGGACCCCCGAGTCTACAATGAGCAGTTCTTC,CASSPQDPRVYNEQFF
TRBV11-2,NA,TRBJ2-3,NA,TGTGCCAGCACCAACTCCGATGGGCGCACAGATACGCAGTATTTT,CASTNSDGRTDTQYF
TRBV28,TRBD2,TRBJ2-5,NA,TGTGCCAGCTTTAGCGGGGGGGCCCGCGAGACCCAGTACTTC,CASFSGGARETQYF
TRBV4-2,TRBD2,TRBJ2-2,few,TGTGCCAGCAGCCAAGCCCGGAAGGGTAGCGGGAGGGTAGCCGGGGAGCTGTTTTTT,CASSQARKGSGRVAGELFF
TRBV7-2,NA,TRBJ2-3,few,TGTGCCAGCAGCCCATATAGCACCGGAAGGCGGGGAAGCACAGATACGCAGTATTTT,CASSPYSTGRRGSTDTQYF
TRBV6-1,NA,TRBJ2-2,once,TGTGCCAGCAGTGAACGCGACGGGAGATCGAACACCGGGGAGCTGTTTTTT,CASSERDGRSNTGELFF
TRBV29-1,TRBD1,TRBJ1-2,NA,TGCAGCGTTGAATCCTCCCCAGGGGGCCCCTATGGCTACACCTTC,CSVESSPGGPYGYTF
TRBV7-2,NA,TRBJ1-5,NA,TGTGCCAGCAGCCGACGGCCGGGAACTAATCAGCCCCAGCATTTT,CASSRRPGTNQPQHF
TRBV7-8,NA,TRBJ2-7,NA,TGTTCTAGCAACCAGAAGCAGGCATACGAGCAGTACTTC,CSSNQKQAYEQYF
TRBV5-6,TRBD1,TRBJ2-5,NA,TGTGCCAGCAGCTTGCAGGGGGAAGAGACCCAGTACTTC,CASSLQGEETQYF
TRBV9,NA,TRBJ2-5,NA,TGTGCCAGCAGCGTAGGGGAGGCGGGGGAGACCCAGTACTTC,CASSVGEAGETQYF
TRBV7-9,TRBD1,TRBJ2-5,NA,TGTGCCAGCAGCCCAGGGGGCTTAGGGGAGACCCAGTACTTC,CASSPGGLGETQYF
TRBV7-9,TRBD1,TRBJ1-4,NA,TGTGCCAGCAGCTTCGGGACAGGGGAAGAAAAACTGTTTTTT,CASSFGTGEEKLFF
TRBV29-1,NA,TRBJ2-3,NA,TGCAGCGTCGCCCCTAGCCGGGATACGCAGTATTTT,CSVAPSRDTQYF
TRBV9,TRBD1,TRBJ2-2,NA,TGTGCCAGCAGCGTAGAGTTGACAGGGGTCGCCGGGGAGCTGTTTTTT,CASSVELTGVAGELFF
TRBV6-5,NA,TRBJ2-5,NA,TGTGCCAGTAGGGACACCACGGAGACCCAGTACTTC,CASRDTTETQYF
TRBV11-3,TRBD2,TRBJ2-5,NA,TGTGCCAGCAGCCCTAGGACTAGCGGGGCTGAGACCCAGTACTTC,CASSPRTSGAETQYF